The sequence of this T cell receptor (beta chain) was determined in a study of T cell responses to AZD1222 COVID-19 vaccine. A note on this clone: Its antigen is currently unknown.

Clones were read by immunoSEQ multiplex PCR, and TCRdb kept only the in-frame ones, dropping some. The table shows some 150,000 clones, with 80% to 90% occurring only once. Study-wide results and limits: Following two doses of AZD1222, Spike-specific TCR breadth and depth rose. The donor cohort was predominantly white British with a female majority, and clonal diversity may have been underestimated. Among AZD1222 vaccinees, only six or seven were seropositive at baseline. The study reported that nearly half of spike-specific TCRs target unmutated variant regions.

This receptor was identified in an adult who had recovered from COVID-19. The sequenced sample was peripheral blood, obtained after recovery from COVID-19.

CDR3 DNA: TGTGCCAGCAGAGCCAGCAGAATCACCTACAATGAGCAGTTCTTC. Translating it yields CASRASRITYNEQFF. V usage is TRBV28 and J usage is TRBJ2-1, with D unresolved. The ends were cut back, 6 bases at V and 2 bases at J, with 14 bases in the middle. The germline V gene has CDR1 MDHEN and CDR2 SYDVKM. The CDR3 totals 15 residues.